This TCR beta chain derives from a study of T-cell reconstitution after alpha-beta-depleted transplantation in children. Study conclusions and caveats: By one year post-transplant, T-cell counts and diversity largely arose from T cells that were newly produced.

V shed 3 bases and J shed 4 bases, with 12 bases lying between them. CDR3 size: 14 residues. During its preparation, the TCRbeta library received unique molecular identifiers. TCRdb re-called the PCR reads through MiXCR, storing one row per CDR3 protein. The sample records hundreds of thousands of distinct CDR3 sequences, around 7.3% being singletons. This clonotype showed up many times. Its antigen is as yet unknown. The chain carries TRBV12-3 or TRBV12-4 and TRBJ1-2; no clear D. The TCR comes from a female patient between 2 and 10 years old who had a stem cell transplant for Fanconi anemia, so the T cells may come from the graft donor. The material was peripheral blood, obtained 360 days after TCRalphabeta/CD19-depleted stem cell transplant. This CDR3 is CASSLSPAGYGYTF. The DNA of the CDR3 is TGTGCCAGCAGTTTGTCCCCGGCAGGCTATGGCTACACCTTC.